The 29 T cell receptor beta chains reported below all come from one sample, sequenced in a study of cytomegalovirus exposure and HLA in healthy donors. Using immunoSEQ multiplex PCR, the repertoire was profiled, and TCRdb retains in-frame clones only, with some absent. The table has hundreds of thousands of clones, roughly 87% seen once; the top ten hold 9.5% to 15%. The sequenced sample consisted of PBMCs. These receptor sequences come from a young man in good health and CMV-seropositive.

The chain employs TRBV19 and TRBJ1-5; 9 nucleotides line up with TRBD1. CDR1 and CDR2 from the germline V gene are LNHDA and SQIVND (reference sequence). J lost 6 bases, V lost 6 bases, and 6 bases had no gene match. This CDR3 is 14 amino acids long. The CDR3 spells CASSWTGAGQPQHF. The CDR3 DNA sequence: TGTGCCAGTAGCTGGACAGGGGCAGGTCAGCCCCAGCATTTT.

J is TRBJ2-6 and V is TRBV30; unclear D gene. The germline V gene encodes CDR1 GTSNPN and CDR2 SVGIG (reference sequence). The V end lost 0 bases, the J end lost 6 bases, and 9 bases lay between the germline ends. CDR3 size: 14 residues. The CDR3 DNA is TGTGCCTGGAGTGTTTCAAGCGCGGCCAACGTCCTGACTTTC. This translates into CAWSVSSAANVLTF.

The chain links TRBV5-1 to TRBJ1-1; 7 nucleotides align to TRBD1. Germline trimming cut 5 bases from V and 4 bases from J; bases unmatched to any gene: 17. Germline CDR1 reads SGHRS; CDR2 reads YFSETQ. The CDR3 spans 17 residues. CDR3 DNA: TGCGCCAGCAGTCACCTCCTCTTCGACAGGGAGGGCACTGAAGCTTTCTTT. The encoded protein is CASSHLLFDREGTEAFF. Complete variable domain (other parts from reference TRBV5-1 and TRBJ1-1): KAGVTQTPRYLIKTRGQQVTLSCSPISGHRSVSWYQQTPGQGLQFLFEYFSETQRNKGNFPGRFSGRQFSNSRSEMNVSTLELGDSALYLCASSHLLFDREGTEAFFGQGTRLTVV.

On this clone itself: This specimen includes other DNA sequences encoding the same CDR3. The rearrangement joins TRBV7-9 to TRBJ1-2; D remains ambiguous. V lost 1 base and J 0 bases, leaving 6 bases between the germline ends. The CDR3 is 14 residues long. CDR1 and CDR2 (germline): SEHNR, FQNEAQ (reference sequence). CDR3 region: CASSLGTANYGYTF. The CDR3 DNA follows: TGTGCCAGCAGCTTAGGAACAGCTAACTATGGCTACACCTTC.

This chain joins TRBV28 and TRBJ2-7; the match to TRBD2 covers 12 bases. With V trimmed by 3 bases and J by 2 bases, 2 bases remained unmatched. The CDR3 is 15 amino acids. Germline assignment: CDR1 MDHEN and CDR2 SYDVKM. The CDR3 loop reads CASSLLAGGPYEQYF. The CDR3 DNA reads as TGTGCCAGCAGTTTGCTAGCGGGAGGGCCCTACGAGCAGTACTTC.

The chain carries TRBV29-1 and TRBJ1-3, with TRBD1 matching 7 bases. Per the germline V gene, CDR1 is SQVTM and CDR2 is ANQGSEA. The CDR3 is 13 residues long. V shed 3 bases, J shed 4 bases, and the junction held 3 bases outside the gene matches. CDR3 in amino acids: CSVEGTAGNTIYF. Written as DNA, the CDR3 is TGCAGCGTTGAGGGGACAGCCGGAAACACCATATATTTT. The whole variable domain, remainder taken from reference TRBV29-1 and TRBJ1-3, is SAVISQKPSRDICQRGTSLTIQCQVDSQVTMMFWYRQQPGQSLTLIATANQGSEATYESGFVIDKFPISRPNLTFSTLTVSNMSPEDSSIYLCSVEGTAGNTIYFGEGSWLTVV.

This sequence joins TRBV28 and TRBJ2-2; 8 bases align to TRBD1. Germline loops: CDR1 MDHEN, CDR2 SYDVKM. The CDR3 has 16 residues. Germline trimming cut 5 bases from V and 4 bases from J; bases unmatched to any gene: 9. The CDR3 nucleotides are TGTGCCAGCAGTCTTCAGGGGGCTTTGGTCACCGGGGAGCTGTTTTTT. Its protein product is CASSLQGALVTGELFF.

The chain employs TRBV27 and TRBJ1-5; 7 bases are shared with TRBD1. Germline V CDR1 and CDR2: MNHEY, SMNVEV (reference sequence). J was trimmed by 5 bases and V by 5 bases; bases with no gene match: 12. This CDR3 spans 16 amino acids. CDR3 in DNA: TGTGCCAGCAGTGCATGGGACAGCATGGGGGATCAGCCCCAGCATTTT. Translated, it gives CASSAWDSMGDQPQHF.

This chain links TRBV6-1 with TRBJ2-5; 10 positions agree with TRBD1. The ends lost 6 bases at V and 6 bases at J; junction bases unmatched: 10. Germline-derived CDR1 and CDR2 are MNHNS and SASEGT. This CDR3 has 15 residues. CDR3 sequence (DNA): TGTGCCAGCAGACACCCGACAGGGGGCATGAAGACCCAGTACTTC. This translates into CASRHPTGGMKTQYF.

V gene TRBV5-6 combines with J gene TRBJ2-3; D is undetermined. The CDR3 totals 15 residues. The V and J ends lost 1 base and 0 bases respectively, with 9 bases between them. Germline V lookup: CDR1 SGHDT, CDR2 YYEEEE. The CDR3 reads CASSLTRASTDTQYF. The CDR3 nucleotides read TGTGCCAGCAGCTTGACACGGGCTAGCACAGATACGCAGTATTTT.

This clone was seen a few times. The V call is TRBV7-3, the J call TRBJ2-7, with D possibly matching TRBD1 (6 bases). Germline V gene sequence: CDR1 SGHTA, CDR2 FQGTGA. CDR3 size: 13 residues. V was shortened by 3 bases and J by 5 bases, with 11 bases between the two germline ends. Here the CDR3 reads CASSFGRGNEQYF. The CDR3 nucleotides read TGTGCCAGCAGCTTCGGCAGGGGCAACGAGCAGTACTTC.

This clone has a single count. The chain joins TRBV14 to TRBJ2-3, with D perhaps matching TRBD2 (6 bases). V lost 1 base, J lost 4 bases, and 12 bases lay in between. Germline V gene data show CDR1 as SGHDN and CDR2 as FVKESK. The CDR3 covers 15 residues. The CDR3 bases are TGTGCCAGCAGCCAAGTCGGAGGGGTCCCAGATACGCAGTATTTT. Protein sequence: CASSQVGGVPDTQYF. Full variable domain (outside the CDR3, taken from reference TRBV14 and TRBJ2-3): EAGVTQFPSHSVIEKGQTVTLRCDPISGHDNLYWYRRVMGKEIKFLLHFVKESKQDESGMPNNRFLAERTGGTYSTLKVQPAELEDSGVYFCASSQVGGVPDTQYFGPGTRLTVL.

CDR3 region: CASSLVPNIQYF. In nucleotides, the CDR3 is TGTGCCAGTAGCCTGGTTCCAAACATTCAGTACTTC. J is TRBJ2-4 and V is TRBV19, with D uncertain. The germline V gene has CDR1 LNHDA and CDR2 SQIVND (reference sequence). This CDR3 spans 12 amino acids. V was cut by 6 bases and J by 6 bases, with 9 bases left in between.

The CDR3 protein is CANEGLQETQYF. In DNA, the CDR3 is TGTGCCAACGAAGGACTGCAAGAGACCCAGTACTTC. The chain couples TRBV2 to TRBJ2-5; D possibly corresponds to TRBD2 (5 bases). The CDR3 is made up of 12 amino acids. Germline V gene sequence: CDR1 SNHLY, CDR2 FYNNEI. V lost 10 bases and J 2 bases, leaving 11 bases between the germline ends.

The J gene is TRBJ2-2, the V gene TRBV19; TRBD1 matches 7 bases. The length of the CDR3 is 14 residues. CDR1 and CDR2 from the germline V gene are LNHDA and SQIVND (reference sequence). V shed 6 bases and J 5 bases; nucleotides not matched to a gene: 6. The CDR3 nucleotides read TGTGCCAGTAGGAGGGGGCTGAAGACCGGGGAGCTGTTTTTT. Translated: CASRRGLKTGELFF.

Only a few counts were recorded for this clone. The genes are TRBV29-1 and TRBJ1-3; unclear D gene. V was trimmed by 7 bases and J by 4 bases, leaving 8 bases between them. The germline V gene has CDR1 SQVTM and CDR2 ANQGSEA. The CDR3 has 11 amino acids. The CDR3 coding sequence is TGCAGCGCCCTCCTAGGAAACACCATATATTTT. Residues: CSALLGNTIYF.

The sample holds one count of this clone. DNA of the CDR3: TGTGCCAGCAGCTTACCAAGGAACGACGAGCAGTACTTC. Amino acid sequence: CASSLPRNDEQYF. The V call is TRBV7-9, the J call TRBJ2-7, with D hard to call. From germline, CDR1 is SEHNR and CDR2 FQNEAQ (reference sequence). The CDR3 runs to 13 residues. The ends were cut back, 2 bases at V and 5 bases at J, with 10 bases in the middle.

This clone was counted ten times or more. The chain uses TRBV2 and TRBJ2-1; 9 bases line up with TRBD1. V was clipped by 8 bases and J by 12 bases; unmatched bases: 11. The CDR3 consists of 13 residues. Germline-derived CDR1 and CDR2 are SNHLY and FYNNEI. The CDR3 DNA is TGTGCCAGCGACCGAGGACAGGGGTCAGTGCAGTTCTTC. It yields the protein CASDRGQGSVQFF.

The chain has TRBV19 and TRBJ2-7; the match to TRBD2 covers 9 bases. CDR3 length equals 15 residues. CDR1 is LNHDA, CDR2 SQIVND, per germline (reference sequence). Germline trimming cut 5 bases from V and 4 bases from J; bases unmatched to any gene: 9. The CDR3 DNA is TGTGCCAGTAGTCCTTTAGCGGGAGACGGGTACGAGCAGTACTTC. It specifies CASSPLAGDGYEQYF.

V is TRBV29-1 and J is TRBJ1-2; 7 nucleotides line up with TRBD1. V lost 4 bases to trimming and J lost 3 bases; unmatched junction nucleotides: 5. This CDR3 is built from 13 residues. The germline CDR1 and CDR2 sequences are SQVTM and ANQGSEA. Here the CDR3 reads CSVGVGGYYGYTF. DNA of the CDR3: TGCAGCGTTGGGGTAGGGGGCTACTATGGCTACACCTTC.

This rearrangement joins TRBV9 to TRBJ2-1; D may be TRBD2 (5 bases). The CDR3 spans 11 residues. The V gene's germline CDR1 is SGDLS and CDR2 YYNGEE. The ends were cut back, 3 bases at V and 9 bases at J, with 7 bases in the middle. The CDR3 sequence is CASSGRGEQFF. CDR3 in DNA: TGTGCCAGCAGCGGTCGGGGTGAGCAGTTCTTC. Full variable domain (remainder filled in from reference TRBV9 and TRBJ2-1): DSGVTQTPKHLITATGQRVTLRCSPRSGDLSVYWYQQSLDQGLQFLIQYYNGEERAKGNILERFSAQQFPDLHSELNLSSLELGDSALYFCASSGRGEQFFGPGTRLTVL.

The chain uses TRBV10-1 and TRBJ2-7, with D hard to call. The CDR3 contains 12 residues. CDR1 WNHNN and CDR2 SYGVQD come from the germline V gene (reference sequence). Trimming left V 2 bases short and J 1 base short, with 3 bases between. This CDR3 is CASSENSYEQYF. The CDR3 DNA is TGCGCCAGCAGTGAGAATTCCTACGAGCAGTACTTC.

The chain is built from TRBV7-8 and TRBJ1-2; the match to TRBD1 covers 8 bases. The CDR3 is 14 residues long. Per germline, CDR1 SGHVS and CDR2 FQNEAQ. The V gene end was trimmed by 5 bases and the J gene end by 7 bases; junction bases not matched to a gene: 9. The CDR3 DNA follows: TGTGCCAGCAGCCCGGACAGGGCTGGAGGTGGCTACACCTTC. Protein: CASSPDRAGGGYTF. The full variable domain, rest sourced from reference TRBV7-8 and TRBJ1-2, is GAGVSQSPRYKVAKRGQDVALRCDPISGHVSLFWYQQALGQGPEFLTYFQNEAQLDKSGLPSDRFFAERPEGSVSTLKIQRTQQEDSAVYLCASSPDRAGGGYTFGSGTRLTVV.

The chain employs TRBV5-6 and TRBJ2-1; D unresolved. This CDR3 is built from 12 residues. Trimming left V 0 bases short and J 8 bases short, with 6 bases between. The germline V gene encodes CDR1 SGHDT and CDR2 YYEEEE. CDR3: CASSLGVDEQFF. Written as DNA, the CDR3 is TGTGCCAGCAGCTTGGGAGTTGATGAGCAGTTCTTC.

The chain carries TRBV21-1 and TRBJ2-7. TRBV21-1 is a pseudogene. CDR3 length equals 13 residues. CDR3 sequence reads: CASSKKGRNEQYF. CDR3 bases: TGTGCCAGCAGCAAAAAAGGAAGGAACGAGCAGTACTTC.

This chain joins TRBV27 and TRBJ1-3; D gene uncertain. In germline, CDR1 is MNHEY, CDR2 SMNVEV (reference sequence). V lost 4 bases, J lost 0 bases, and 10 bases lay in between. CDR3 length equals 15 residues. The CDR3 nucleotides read TGTGCCAGCAGTTCGGAGGGTCGCTCTGGAAACACCATATATTTT. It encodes CASSSEGRSGNTIYF.

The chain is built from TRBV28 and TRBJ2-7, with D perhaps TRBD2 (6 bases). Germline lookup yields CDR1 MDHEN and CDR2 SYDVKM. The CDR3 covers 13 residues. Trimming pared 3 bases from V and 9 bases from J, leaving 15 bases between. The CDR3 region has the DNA TGTGCCAGCAGTTTCGGGAGTACGGTTGCGCAGTACTTC. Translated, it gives CASSFGSTVAQYF.

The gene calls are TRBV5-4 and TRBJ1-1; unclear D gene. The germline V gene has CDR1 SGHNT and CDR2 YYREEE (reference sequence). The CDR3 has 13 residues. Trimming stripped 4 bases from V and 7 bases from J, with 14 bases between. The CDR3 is CASSPPPPDEAFF. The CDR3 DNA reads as TGTGCCAGCAGCCCTCCACCCCCTGATGAAGCTTTCTTT.

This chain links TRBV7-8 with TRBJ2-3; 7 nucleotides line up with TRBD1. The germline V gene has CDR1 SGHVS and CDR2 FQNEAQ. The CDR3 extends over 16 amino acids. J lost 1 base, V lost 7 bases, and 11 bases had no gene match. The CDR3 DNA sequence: TGTGCCAGCACTTTTCCTTGGGGGACAGGCACAGATACGCAGTATTTT. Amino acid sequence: CASTFPWGTGTDTQYF.